This T cell receptor beta chain comes out of a study of CD8 T cells in ankylosing spondylitis. Study-wide results and caveats: As for the disease-linked clones, they showed a CD8+ phenotype and occurred at relatively low frequencies in peripheral blood. There was a TCR beta motif, made of several highly homologous variants, that appeared characteristic of ankylosing spondylitis blood. Matched ankylosing spondylitis synovial fluid reportedly contained a significantly enriched population of disease-linked clones. Both synovial fluid and blood in reactive arthritis had previously been reported to carry some motif variants.

TCRdb reprocessed the 5' RACE reads via MiXCR and lists one record per CDR3 protein. The sample consists of about 240,000 distinct CDR3 sequences, approximately 12% of them appearing once. Many counts were recorded for this clonotype. The antigen remains undetermined. The sequence derives from a male donor with ankylosing spondylitis or in good health (not recorded which). Source material: blood, either unsorted or a sorted T cell fraction (not recorded which).

The CDR3 sequence: CAIRGQDEQYF. As DNA, the CDR3 is TGTGCCATCAGGGGACAGGACGAGCAGTACTTC. V gene TRBV10-3 combines with J gene TRBJ2-7, with 8 bases lining up with TRBD1. V gave up 6 bases and J gave up 5 bases; unmatched junction bases: 0. Germline V gives CDR1 ENHRY, CDR2 SYGVKD. This CDR3 comprises 11 residues.